Here is one T cell receptor (beta chain) with its context. Which antigen it targets is not known. One base away there is no much larger clone; base qualities are not given. Library creation used the immunoSEQ multiplex PCR assay. The multiplex PCR relied on a mix of 60 forward primers for TCR Vbeta segments and 13 reverse primers for TCR Jbeta segments. Amplification of the CDR3 region of rearranged TCR beta genes was performed with a multiplex PCR assay on genomic DNA. On the Illumina HiSeq System, the amplified TCR beta libraries were sequenced as 87-base-pair reads. Under the source paper's analysis protocol: A later analysis tallied around 82 million unique TCR beta chains across the 650 to 750 repertoires, and some 10 million of those chains were shared by two or more donors. Raw reads were error-corrected and collapsed into unique sequences by a nearest-neighbor algorithm in which closely related sequences were merged to remove PCR and sequencing errors. Alignment of CDR3 sequences to IMGT reference sequences was used to assign V, D and J gene segments. For a sequence to be retained, a match of at least six nucleotides to both a V gene segment and a J gene segment was required. Rearrangements were called productive when the CDR3 lacked stop codons and stayed in frame with V and J; all others were non-productive. Following IMGT convention, CDR3 was defined as the stretch from the second conserved V-encoded cysteine to the conserved J-encoded phenylalanine. The earlier analysis of roughly 590 of the donors excluded sequences that lacked an unambiguous match to a single V gene segment. In an earlier analysis of some 590 of the donors, a V segment was called functional when productive rearrangements were above 56.7%, and segregating when the standard deviation between donors exceeded 5%. A statistical classification framework was developed to diagnose cytomegalovirus status using the catalog of TCR beta chain sequences. V and J gene assignment, in a later analysis, came from comparing TCR nucleotide sequences with IMGT/GENE-DB human TR gene sequences. A later analysis assigned CDR3 sequences and most-parsimonious VDJ recombination scenarios with the TCRdist pipeline. In a later analysis, each TCR beta chain was defined by its CDR3 amino acid sequence together with its V-gene family, and reads without a unique V-gene family were excluded. In a later analysis, several hundred highly shared, low-generation-probability nucleotide sequences were removed to address suspected cross-contamination and a sequencing artifact. In a later analysis, a clonal expansion index was calculated for each public chain from normalized within-repertoire ranks of inferred template counts. Generation probabilities in a later analysis came from a VDJ recombination model fitted to out-of-frame rearrangements, and those results were checked against IGoR. Hypergeometric tests were used in a later analysis to score TCR-TCR, TCR-HLA and TCR-CMV co-occurrence, with a repertoire-size bias correction applied to the TCR pairs. A later analysis estimated false discovery rates by permuting HLA or CMV assignments 20 times. In a later analysis, co-occurring TCRs were grouped with DBSCAN, and TCRdist sequence similarity was added when clustering was performed within HLA-allele-positive subsets. Co-occurrence clustering excluded repertoires with fewer than 30,000 or more than 120,000 public chains, plus five with anomalous nucleotide sharing. TCRdb holds this immuneACCESS table with in-frame rearrangements only. Some clones are missing; in checked studies, unresolved V genes explain under half, and the rest has no known cause. That table furnishes V, J and clone size, whereas the DNA furnished D and trimming. The sample table records 150,000 or so clones; about 85% of these occur just once. About 1.5% of the sample is held by the ten biggest clonotypes.

The data belong to a study of cytomegalovirus exposure and HLA in healthy donors (dated by TCRdb to the late 2010s). General notes on the study: An earlier analysis of about 530 of the donors reported about 300 Gb of sequence data and 95 million to 120 million unique TCR beta sequences obtained from 150 million to 200 million T cells. Because of strong linkage in the cohort, five DR-DQ haplotypes were treated as single units for association and clustering. Every repertoire in the discovery cohort had been generated on one and the same sequencing platform. On average, around 230,000 unique TCR beta nucleotide sequences were sequenced per donor among some 420 genotyped donors of the cohort, with about 19% of those sequences being non-productive. An earlier analysis of approximately 630 of the donors applied high-throughput TCR beta sequencing to assess whether each TCR beta V gene segment acted as functional or pseudogenic. The study combined high-throughput TCR immunosequencing, statistical association of individual TCRs with disease status, and machine learning to predict cytomegalovirus infection status. Among the roughly 390 genotyped donors, around 81% belonged to the genetic ancestry cluster associated with self-reported Caucasian donors. About 330 gigabases of sequencing data and approximately 91 million unique TCR sequences made up an early release that covered 500 to 700 HLA-typed donors. Besides the first cohort of 500 to 700 subjects, a separate validation cohort made up of 95 to 150 different subjects was used. The study was designed to test whether signatures of past pathogen exposure could be identified by cataloging public T cell receptors. Using immunosequencing, the study profiled T cell repertoires from 550 to 750 subjects and related those repertoires to cytomegalovirus serostatus. The number of typed donors differed by locus: about 629-630 for A, B, C, DRB1 and DQB1; 500 to 550 for DQA1; roughly 600 for DPA1; and roughly 470 for DPB1. Both class I and class II loci were covered by HLA typing, at four-digit resolution. Genome-wide SNP genotypes for about 65% of the 666 donors were used in a later genetic analysis, which treated that subset as a discovery cohort. Rather than using new phenotypic data, the later analysis identified candidate immune exposures from TCR beta sequences and from how often those sequences occurred across donors. A later analysis re-examined previously published TCR beta repertoires from hundreds of donors and added high-resolution HLA genotyping to investigate patterns of TCR occurrence. Alongside the repertoire data, information on donor age, sex, ethnicity and CMV serostatus was compiled. On the study overall, not on this receptor specifically: It was suggested by the authors that the approach could potentially be generalized to other disease states and immunological phenotypes. A further reported finding was that TCR beta sequences accurately predicted the HLA-A and HLA-B alleles for most subjects in the first cohort. In vitro tests confirmed that a few of the cytomegalovirus-associated TCR beta chains recognize cytomegalovirus antigens. The cohort was sequenced for TCR beta chains only, and without alpha or paired-chain data the features that could be detected were limited. Most CMV-associated TCR beta chains appeared to be HLA-restricted in a later analysis, and the HLA associations seemed to be driven largely by CMV exposure. For the cohort, immune exposure information was limited to CMV serostatus. V-gene and J-gene trimming of TCR beta chains was associated with a missense DCLRE1C variant in a later genetic analysis, and the association was replicated in an independent cohort. Correlated functional status among segregating V segments might reflect linkage disequilibrium, but an unknown experimental factor could not be ruled out. Because the 87-base-pair reads could not distinguish some IMGT-functional V segments, including TRBV6-2 and TRBV6-3, those segments were excluded. In a later analysis, the rate of TCR association differed among HLA loci, with DRB1 alleles having the most associated TCRs and HLA-C alleles having the fewest. HLA typing was unavailable for some donors at each locus, so association tests used only the typed subset. Sequencing depth was assumed to be roughly uniform across donors in the presence/absence analyses, though that assumption may not hold. A later analysis associated about 17,000 TCR beta sequences with specific HLA alleles at a false discovery rate of 0.05. Because counts were too low, 15 or so rarely observed V segments, including chromosome 9 orphons, were excluded from the earlier analysis of 587 of the donors. Compared with equally common non-associated chains, HLA-associated TCR beta chains in a later analysis were more clonally expanded and had lower generation probabilities. A group of highly shared sequence variants was considered likely to be a technical artifact of the sequencing pipeline. In an earlier analysis of 450 to 750 of the donors, most TCR beta V segments appeared in productive rearrangements about 87% or about 30% of the time, broadly matching IMGT annotations. The classifier was reported to diagnose cytomegalovirus status with high specificity and sensitivity in both the original and validation cohorts. When HLA alleles, especially DR and DQ, strongly co-occurred, attributing TCR associations to individual alleles was difficult. In the study, some 180 TCR beta chains were listed as associated with cytomegalovirus. Most TCR sequences were seen in very few donors, while some public TCRs were found in many individuals. In a later analysis, several top co-occurrence clusters were reported to appear linked to parvovirus B19, influenza, CMV and Epstein-Barr virus. Compared with the 666-donor mean, donors in an Asian-associated ancestry cluster had fewer N-insertions in productive TCRs, according to a later genetic analysis.

The cohort was made up of approximately 670 healthy bone marrow donors. All cohort members were sampled while nominally healthy, although unrecorded immune exposures were likely present. The donor tested CMV seropositive and was one of the 289 seropositive cohort members. Every donor gave a peripheral blood sample, and the peripheral blood mononuclear cells from that sample were used for TCR beta sequencing. The Qiagen DNeasy Blood Extraction Kit was used to extract genomic DNA from the blood cell samples. Clipping removes 1 base from V and 5 bases from J, with 8 as the unmatched junction base count. Counted from cysteine to phenylalanine, this CDR3 has 16 amino acids. Only the CDR3 part of the read is kept: 48 bases, read in frame from the first base. Reading the germline V gene (reference sequence) gives CDR1 WNHNN and CDR2 SYGVQD.

The TCR was taken from a man aged 45-65 years in good health and CMV-seropositive. Sequenced input: PBMCs. The chain is encoded by TRBV10-1 joined to TRBJ1-1, with TRBD1 matching 9 junction bases. The CDR3 region reads CASSECPGQGSTEAFF. Read as DNA, the sequence is TGCGCCAGCAGTGAGTGCCCGGGACAGGGAAGTACTGAAGCTTTCTTT.